These T cell receptor beta chains were read from a single sample in a study of beta chain features in type 1 diabetes. Assay: immunoSEQ multiplex PCR; the TCRdb copy retains only in-frame clones and omits some. The data contain a few hundred thousand clones, 13% of them singletons. The sample taken for sequencing was naive CD4+ T cells from blood. These receptor sequences come from a woman aged 18-29 years with type 1 diabetes. The CDR3 runs from the conserved cysteine through the conserved F or W. A D gene is named only where the DNA matches it firmly. A row's size may be missing; if present it is once, few, many or a size class.

v_gene	abundance	j_gene	d_gene	CDR3nt	CDR3aa
TRBV2	NA	TRBJ2-1	NA	TGTGCCAGCAGTCCCTTGGCCGACAATGAGCAGTTCTTC	CASSPLADNEQFF
TRBV7-9	NA	TRBJ2-1	TRBD2	TGTGCCAGCAGCTTTGACGGGAGGGCCGGTTTTGAGCAGTTCTTC	CASSFDGRAGFEQFF
TRBV7-9	NA	TRBJ2-7	NA	TGTGCCAGCAGCATTACCCGGGACTCCTCCGACGAGCAGTACTTC	CASSITRDSSDEQYF
TRBV28	NA	TRBJ1-2	TRBD1	TGTGCCAGCAGCACAGGACAGGGCGACTATGGCTACACCTTC	CASSTGQGDYGYTF
TRBV5-1	NA	TRBJ1-2	TRBD1	TGCGCCAGCAGCTTGGAGGGACAGGGAGTTGGCTACACCTTC	CASSLEGQGVGYTF
TRBV30	few	TRBJ2-1	TRBD2	TGTGCCTGGAGCGGTGGACCTAGCGGGAGTGGGAATGAGCAGTTCTTC	CAWSGGPSGSGNEQFF
TRBV7-2	NA	TRBJ2-3	TRBD2	TGTGCCAGCAGCTTAGCGGGAGGGCTGGATACGCAGTATTTT	CASSLAGGLDTQYF
TRBV28	NA	TRBJ1-1	NA	TGTGCCAGCAGACTCGAAAACACTGAAGCTTTCTTT	CASRLENTEAFF
TRBV7-9	few	TRBJ2-2	NA	TGTGCCAGCAGCTTTTATCCACAGGACCCGAAGAACACCGGGGAGCTGTTTTTT	CASSFYPQDPKNTGELFF
TRBV28	NA	TRBJ1-3	NA	TGTGCCAGCAGTGACCCTTCAGAGGACAGACGCGGAAACACCATATATTTT	CASSDPSEDRRGNTIYF
TRBV15	NA	TRBJ2-3	TRBD2	TGTGCCACTATGGCCGGGGGGTACCCTAGCACAGATACGCAGTATTTT	CATMAGGYPSTDTQYF
TRBV2	NA	TRBJ1-1	NA	TGTGCCAGCAGAGCCCAGGGTTACACTGAAGCTTTCTTT	CASRAQGYTEAFF
TRBV6-6	NA	TRBJ2-7	TRBD1	TGTGCCAGCAGCCGAGACAGGGGGAATGAGTACTTC	CASSRDRGNEYF
TRBV18	few	TRBJ1-1	NA	TGTGCCAGCTCACCCTTGACAGGGAACACTGAAGCTTTCTTT	CASSPLTGNTEAFF
TRBV27	few	TRBJ2-1	TRBD2	TGTGCCAGCAGTGCTGGACTAGCGGGAGGTCCGCAGTTCTTC	CASSAGLAGGPQFF
TRBV27	NA	TRBJ2-5	NA	TGTGCCACCCGGCGGAGGGAGACCCAGTACTTC	CATRRRETQYF
TRBV6-6	NA	TRBJ2-7	NA	TGTGCCAGCAGTCCGGCAGGGTACGAGCAGTACTTC	CASSPAGYEQYF
TRBV5-1	few	TRBJ2-6	NA	TGCGCCAGCACCTATTCCAGGAACTCTGGGGCCAACGTCCTGACTTTC	CASTYSRNSGANVLTF
TRBV27	NA	TRBJ1-5	NA	TGTGCCAGCAGTTTAGGGTCACAGGGCCATCAGCCCCAGCATTTT	CASSLGSQGHQPQHF
TRBV29-1	few	TRBJ2-2	NA	TGCAGCGTTCTAAGAAATAGGAACACCGGGGAGCTGTTTTTT	CSVLRNRNTGELFF
TRBV11-2	NA	TRBJ2-1	TRBD2	TGTGCCAGCAGCTTCGGGACTAGCGGGAGTATCGATGAGCAGTTCTTC	CASSFGTSGSIDEQFF
TRBV7-9	few	TRBJ1-5	TRBD1	TGTGCCAGCAGCCCCGGACAGGGGGCGAATCAGCCCCAGCATTTT	CASSPGQGANQPQHF
TRBV19	NA	TRBJ2-6	NA	TGTGCCAGTAATAGGGGTCTTGGGGCCAACGTCCTGACTTTC	CASNRGLGANVLTF
TRBV4-1	few	TRBJ2-1	TRBD2	TGCGCCAGCAGCCGCGCGGGAGGGCTCCACAATGAGCAGTTCTTC	CASSRAGGLHNEQFF
TRBV29-1	few	TRBJ1-2	NA	TGCAGCGTTGACTTTTCTTCTAACTATGGCTACACCTTC	CSVDFSSNYGYTF
TRBV30	NA	TRBJ2-7	NA	TGTGCCTGGAGTCCGGGCTACGAGCAGTACTTC	CAWSPGYEQYF
TRBV15	NA	TRBJ2-5	NA	TGTGCCACCAGCAGAGATAAGAGAGTAGAGACCCAGTACTTC	CATSRDKRVETQYF